This is a list of T cell receptor beta chains from one sample in a study of T cells in Graves' hyperthyroidism and ophthalmopathy. TCRdb reprocessed the multiplex PCR reads with MiXCR, giving one entry per CDR3 protein. The repertoire includes approximately 430,000 distinct CDR3 sequences, about 15% of them detected once, and roughly 13% sits in the top ten. Sequencing used blood. These receptors all come from a man between 18 and 35 years old with Graves' ophthalmopathy. The CDR3 runs from the conserved cysteine through the conserved F or W. The order of the fields is CDR3 DNA, CDR3 protein, D gene, V gene, J gene, clone size. D genes are given only for firm matches. Where a row states a size, it is once, few, many or the class of an expanded clone; other rows omit it.

CDR3nt: TGTGCCAGCTCACCAACAGCCCCTCCTATCGACGAGCAGTACTTC; CDR3aa: CASSPTAPPIDEQYF; d_gene: -; v_gene: TRBV18; j_gene: TRBJ2-7; abundance: many
CDR3nt: TGTGCCAGCAGGAGAGCGGGGGGAATCCAAGAGACCCAGTACTTC; CDR3aa: CASRRAGGIQETQYF; d_gene: TRBD2; v_gene: TRBV6-1; j_gene: TRBJ2-5; abundance: many
CDR3nt: TGTGCCAGCAGCTCAAACGCCGGGACTAGCAAAAACATTCAGTACTTC; CDR3aa: CASSSNAGTSKNIQYF; d_gene: TRBD2; v_gene: TRBV11-3; j_gene: TRBJ2-4; abundance: -
CDR3nt: TGTGCCAGCAGACTCAGGGGGCCCGGGGAGCTGTTTTTT; CDR3aa: CASRLRGPGELFF; d_gene: TRBD1; v_gene: TRBV2; j_gene: TRBJ2-2; abundance: few
CDR3nt: TGTGCCAGCTCCAGGGACTATGGCTACACCTTC; CDR3aa: CASSRDYGYTF; d_gene: -; v_gene: TRBV2; j_gene: TRBJ1-2; abundance: many
CDR3nt: TGCGCCAGCAGTACCCCGGGAGGGTACACAGATACGCAGTATTTT; CDR3aa: CASSTPGGYTDTQYF; d_gene: TRBD2; v_gene: TRBV10-2; j_gene: TRBJ2-3; abundance: -
CDR3nt: TGTGCCAGCAGCTTGGGACAAGGGGACTCAGGGCCGGATGAGCAGTTCTTC; CDR3aa: CASSLGQGDSGPDEQFF; d_gene: -; v_gene: TRBV11-3; j_gene: TRBJ2-1; abundance: -
CDR3nt: TGCGCCAGCAGTTTGAGGGCGGGAGTGAAAGATACGCAGTATTTT; CDR3aa: CASSLRAGVKDTQYF; d_gene: TRBD2; v_gene: TRBV5-1; j_gene: TRBJ2-3; abundance: many
CDR3nt: TGTGCCAGCAGCTTGGGACGGACTATCCCAGTCAATGGCTACACCTTC; CDR3aa: CASSLGRTIPVNGYTF; d_gene: -; v_gene: TRBV7-3; j_gene: TRBJ1-2; abundance: many
CDR3nt: TGTGCCAGCAGTTTAGGAGGGAGGAGCAATCAGCCCCAGCATTTT; CDR3aa: CASSLGGRSNQPQHF; d_gene: -; v_gene: TRBV12-3/TRBV12-4; j_gene: TRBJ1-5; abundance: many
CDR3nt: TGTGCCAGCAGCTTACTCCTGGCGTACCAAGAGACCCAGTACTTC; CDR3aa: CASSLLLAYQETQYF; d_gene: -; v_gene: TRBV7-8; j_gene: TRBJ2-5; abundance: many
CDR3nt: TGTGCCAGCAGCAACGGCTGGACAAGAGCCCCCGGGGAGCTGTTTTTT; CDR3aa: CASSNGWTRAPGELFF; d_gene: -; v_gene: TRBV5-6; j_gene: TRBJ2-2; abundance: -
CDR3nt: TGCGCCAGCAGCATCCAGGGTAGCGGAACAGATACGCAGTATTTT; CDR3aa: CASSIQGSGTDTQYF; d_gene: -; v_gene: TRBV5-1; j_gene: TRBJ2-3; abundance: many
CDR3nt: TGTGCCAGCACCCCTTCGGGGGGCCACGATACGCAGTATTTT; CDR3aa: CASTPSGGHDTQYF; d_gene: -; v_gene: TRBV12-3/TRBV12-4; j_gene: TRBJ2-3; abundance: few
CDR3nt: TGTGCCACCAGCAGGGGACCGACGGGAGAGACCCAGTACTTC; CDR3aa: CATSRGPTGETQYF; d_gene: -; v_gene: TRBV15; j_gene: TRBJ2-5; abundance: many
CDR3nt: TGTGCCAGCAGTTATTCCCCGGGACTGACGGTCTACGAGCAGTACTTC; CDR3aa: CASSYSPGLTVYEQYF; d_gene: -; v_gene: TRBV6-1; j_gene: TRBJ2-7; abundance: many
CDR3nt: TGTGCCAGCAGTGTGGGACAGGGATCTTTCGCTTATGGCTACACCTTC; CDR3aa: CASSVGQGSFAYGYTF; d_gene: TRBD1; v_gene: TRBV6-1; j_gene: TRBJ1-2; abundance: few
CDR3nt: TGTGCCAGCAGTTTCTGGGGACAGGGGAGTGGAAACACCATATATTTT; CDR3aa: CASSFWGQGSGNTIYF; d_gene: TRBD1; v_gene: TRBV12-3/TRBV12-4; j_gene: TRBJ1-3; abundance: few
CDR3nt: TGTGCCAGCAGTTACCCGGTCCGGGGGGGGTCCTATGGCTACACCTTC; CDR3aa: CASSYPVRGGSYGYTF; d_gene: -; v_gene: TRBV6-5; j_gene: TRBJ1-2; abundance: many
CDR3nt: TGTGCCAGCAGTTACTCGGGACAGTCTATGAACACTGAAGCTTTCTTT; CDR3aa: CASSYSGQSMNTEAFF; d_gene: TRBD1; v_gene: TRBV6-7; j_gene: TRBJ1-1; abundance: many
CDR3nt: TGTGCCAGCAGTGAACTGAGACTAGCGGGGGCAGATACGCAGTATTTT; CDR3aa: CASSELRLAGADTQYF; d_gene: TRBD2; v_gene: TRBV6-1; j_gene: TRBJ2-3; abundance: few
CDR3nt: TGTGCCAGCAGCCATAAGGACAGGGCCGGAGGCTACACCTTC; CDR3aa: CASSHKDRAGGYTF; d_gene: TRBD1; v_gene: TRBV3-1; j_gene: TRBJ1-2; abundance: many
CDR3nt: TGTGCCAGCAGCGTACGAGGGGGCTCCACCGGGGAGCTGTTTTTT; CDR3aa: CASSVRGGSTGELFF; d_gene: TRBD1; v_gene: TRBV9; j_gene: TRBJ2-2; abundance: -
CDR3nt: TGCGCCAGCAGCTTGAGGGGGGCACCTGGGACTGAAGCTTTCTTT; CDR3aa: CASSLRGAPGTEAFF; d_gene: -; v_gene: TRBV5-1; j_gene: TRBJ1-1; abundance: many
CDR3nt: TGCAGTGCTAGGGAAGGGACTGGGTACAATGAGCAGTTCTTC; CDR3aa: CSAREGTGYNEQFF; d_gene: -; v_gene: TRBV20-1; j_gene: TRBJ2-1; abundance: many
CDR3nt: TGTGCCACCAGCAGAGGGGGGTCTGGCAATCAGCCCCAGCATTTT; CDR3aa: CATSRGGSGNQPQHF; d_gene: -; v_gene: TRBV15; j_gene: TRBJ1-5; abundance: many
CDR3nt: TGTGCCAGCAGCCAAGAAGGGGGGCTTGAGCAGTTCTTC; CDR3aa: CASSQEGGLEQFF; d_gene: -; v_gene: TRBV3-1; j_gene: TRBJ2-1; abundance: -
CDR3nt: TGTGCCAGCAGTGTACCTTCGGGACAGGGATTGGATACGCAGTATTTT; CDR3aa: CASSVPSGQGLDTQYF; d_gene: TRBD1; v_gene: TRBV6-1; j_gene: TRBJ2-3; abundance: many
CDR3nt: TGTGCCAGCAGTTACGCCTCTAGCGGGGAATACACAGATACGCAGTATTTT; CDR3aa: CASSYASSGEYTDTQYF; d_gene: TRBD2; v_gene: TRBV6-5; j_gene: TRBJ2-3; abundance: many